This passage covers 30 T cell receptor beta chains from one sample sequenced in a study of patients and donors after allogeneic stem cell transplantation. Each CDR3 protein gets one entry after TCRdb re-called the RT-PCR reads with MiXCR. The table includes about 960,000 distinct CDR3 sequences, under 20% detected once. Sequenced: blood, either unsorted or a sorted T cell fraction (not recorded which). The receptors stem from a human donor who was either an allogeneic HSCT recipient or a stem cell or donor lymphocyte infusion donor (not recorded which). It is not recorded whose cells these are; they may come from a transplant donor.

The chain employs TRBV12-3 or TRBV12-4 and TRBJ2-5; TRBD2 matches at 7 bases. Losses at the gene ends were 3 bases for V and 7 bases for J; bases not matched to a gene: 8. The CDR3 loop spans 14 amino acids. As DNA, the CDR3 is TGTGCCAGCAGTTTGGTCGGGACTAAAGGGACCCAGTACTTC. It specifies CASSLVGTKGTQYF.

The chain joins TRBV6-5 to TRBJ2-7; D gene uncertain. CDR3 size: 12 residues. The germline gives CDR1 MNHEY, CDR2 SVGAGI. Between the trimmed V and J ends, which lost 2 bases and 7 bases, there was a span of 9 bases. The CDR3 is CASSYPQGEQYF. CDR3 sequence (DNA): TGTGCCAGCAGTTACCCTCAAGGGGAGCAGTACTTC.

This chain connects TRBV30 to TRBJ1-2; 10 bases map to TRBD1. Germline V lookup: CDR1 GTSNPN, CDR2 SVGIG (reference sequence). V lost 2 bases to trimming and J lost 8 bases; unmatched junction nucleotides: 5. The CDR3 is 13 residues long. The CDR3 region has the DNA TGTGCCTGGAGTCCAGGGACAGGGGTCGGCTACACCTTC. Its protein product is CAWSPGTGVGYTF.

Notes on this clonotype: The junction and the germline gene differ at one end; a read error may be behind it. CDR3 nucleotide sequence: TGCGCCCTCGGGCCGATCTACAATGATCAGTTCTTC. Protein product: CALGPIYNDQFF. The gene calls are TRBV20-1 and TRBJ2-1; D unclear. The CDR3 runs 12 residues. CDR1 is DFQATT, CDR2 SNEGSKA, per germline (reference sequence).

The chain is built from TRBV21-1 and TRBJ2-7; the table's D call of TRBD1 was not tested on the DNA. TRBV21-1 is a listed pseudogene. This CDR3 spans 15 amino acids. CDR3 coding DNA: TGTGCCAGCAGCAAAATCAGGACAGAAATAGGCGAGCAGTACTTC. This translates into CASSKIRTEIGEQYF.

The chain combines TRBV6-1 with TRBJ1-4, with 8 bases matching TRBD1. CDR1 MNHNS and CDR2 SASEGT come from the germline V gene. CDR3 length: 14 amino acids. The V gene end was trimmed by 6 bases and the J gene end by 8 bases; junction bases not matched to a gene: 8. The CDR3 reads CASRPQGAGEKLFF. The CDR3 DNA sequence: TGTGCCAGCAGGCCTCAGGGGGCGGGGGAAAAACTGTTTTTT.

There are a few counts of this clonotype. The chain has TRBV27 and TRBJ1-4, with D perhaps TRBD1 (6 bases). This CDR3 is built from 11 residues. Trimming stripped 8 bases from V and 10 bases from J, with 11 bases between. Per the germline V gene, CDR1 is MNHEY and CDR2 is SMNVEV (reference sequence). CDR3 in amino acids: CASSGGGKLFF. CDR3 bases: TGTGCCAGCTCGGGAGGGGGAAAACTGTTTTTT.

This clonotype showed up just a few times. The chain has TRBV29-1 and TRBJ2-2; perhaps D is TRBD1 or TRBD2 (6 bases each). The CDR3 covers 15 residues. The V gene lost 7 bases and the J gene lost 3 bases, with 18 bases spanning the gap. Germline V gene sequence: CDR1 SQVTM, CDR2 ANQGSEA. CDR3 in amino acids: CSAEKGGLDTGELFF. Here the CDR3 DNA reads TGCAGCGCCGAAAAAGGGGGGCTCGACACCGGGGAGCTGTTTTTT.

The chain recombines TRBV30 with TRBJ2-1, with D unresolved. Germline-derived CDR1 and CDR2 are GTSNPN and SVGIG (reference sequence). Trimming removed 4 bases at V and 5 bases at J, with 9 bases between. The CDR3 contains 12 residues. Here the CDR3 DNA reads TGTGCCTGGAACGCGCGGAACAATGAGCAGTTCTTC. It codes for CAWNARNNEQFF.

The rearrangement links TRBV11-3 to TRBJ2-1; 8 bases are a match to TRBD1. J gave up 10 bases and V 5 bases, and 10 bases lay outside the gene matches. CDR1 and CDR2 from the germline V gene are SGHNT and YENEEA. The CDR3 sequence is 14 residues long. For the CDR3, the DNA is TGTGCCAGCAGCATTCCCAGGGGGCGGGAAGAGCAGTTCTTC. Residues: CASSIPRGREEQFF.

The V gene is TRBV2, the J gene TRBJ1-5; D remains ambiguous. In germline, CDR1 is SNHLY, CDR2 FYNNEI. This CDR3 region has 13 residues. Trimming removed 4 bases at V and 5 bases at J, with 9 bases between. The CDR3 DNA reads TGTGCCAGCAGTGGACGACCAGATCAGCCCCAGCATTTT. Protein product: CASSGRPDQPQHF.

This clonotype was seen a handful of times. The DNA for the CDR3 is TGCAGTGCTAGAAGGGACGGAAGCTCCTATAATTCACCCCTCCACTTT. Translation gives CSARRDGSSYNSPLHF. V gene TRBV20-1 combines with J gene TRBJ1-6, with D possibly being TRBD1 (5 bases). The CDR3 spans 16 residues. V lost 2 bases to trimming and J lost 0 bases, with 11 bases between them. Germline CDR1 reads DFQATT; CDR2 reads SNEGSKA (reference sequence).

This clonotype turned up a few times. The V call is TRBV5-4, the J call TRBJ1-1; TRBD1 matches at 7 bases. The CDR3 runs 15 residues. In germline, CDR1 is SGHNT, CDR2 YYREEE (reference sequence). V was pared by 1 base and J by 7 bases, with 10 bases of the junction left unmatched. CDR3 DNA: TGTGCCAGCAGCTTGCAGGGGGGCCTAGCAGGTGAAGCTTTCTTT. Its protein is CASSLQGGLAGEAFF.

The chain carries TRBV20-1 and TRBJ2-7, with a tentative D call TRBD1 (6 bases). This CDR3 spans 13 amino acids. With 5 bases removed from V and 2 bases from J, the gap between germline ends came to 13 bases. In germline, CDR1 is DFQATT, CDR2 SNEGSKA (reference sequence). The CDR3 DNA reads TGCAGTGCTTCACAGGGTCGGGCCTACGAGCAGTACTTC. Protein product: CSASQGRAYEQYF.

V gene TRBV20-1 combines with J gene TRBJ1-2, with D possibly TRBD1 on 6 matching bases. Trimming removed 2 bases at V and 2 bases at J, with 12 bases between. The CDR3 is 14 amino acids. The germline gives CDR1 DFQATT, CDR2 SNEGSKA (reference sequence). Here the CDR3 reads CSARRQVLNYGYTF. The CDR3 DNA sequence: TGCAGTGCTAGACGACAGGTCCTAAACTATGGCTACACCTTC.

This clonotype has only a few counts. The chain combines TRBV12-3 or TRBV12-4 with TRBJ2-1; TRBD1 matches 7 bases. V shed 6 bases and J 14 bases; nucleotides not matched to a gene: 16. The CDR3 runs 14 residues. The CDR3 coding sequence is TGTGCCAGCAGACGACAGGGCGATACGTATTGGGAGTTCTTC. Translating gives CASRRQGDTYWEFF.

V usage is TRBV6-2 or TRBV6-3 and J usage is TRBJ1-1, with D possibly matching TRBD1 (6 bases). Germline V lookup: CDR1 MNHEY, CDR2 SVGEGT. The V gene lost 6 bases and the J gene lost 1 base, with 18 bases spanning the gap. CDR3 length equals 16 residues. In DNA, the CDR3 is TGTGCCAGCAGACCTCACCCCGGACAGTCGAACACTGAAGCTTTCTTT. Its protein is CASRPHPGQSNTEAFF.

This clonotype was seen a few times. This chain connects TRBV20-1 to TRBJ2-2; D uncertain. CDR1 and CDR2 (germline): DFQATT, SNEGSKA (reference sequence). Trimming stripped 1 base from V and 0 bases from J, with 12 bases between. The CDR3 length is 16 residues. The CDR3 region has the DNA TGCAGTGCTAGAGCCCCGACAAGTTCGAACACCGGGGAGCTGTTTTTT. As protein: CSARAPTSSNTGELFF.

This clonotype was seen a few times. The chain carries TRBV20-1 and TRBJ1-1; TRBD1 is a possible D gene (5 bases). V was pared by 5 bases and J by 0 bases, with 13 bases between. The length of the CDR3 is 14 residues. Per germline, CDR1 DFQATT and CDR2 SNEGSKA (reference sequence). The CDR3, as DNA: TGCAGTGCTGAAAGCCGGGGGGTGAACACTGAAGCTTTCTTT. Its protein product is CSAESRGVNTEAFF.

This chain joins TRBV4-2 and TRBJ2-5; the D gene is possibly TRBD2 (6 bases). The V and J ends lost 0 bases and 1 base respectively, with 9 bases between them. The germline gives CDR1 LGHNA, CDR2 YNFKEQ. The CDR3 spans 15 residues. The CDR3 spells CASSQDPSAQETQYF. In nucleotides, the CDR3 is TGTGCCAGCAGCCAAGACCCTAGCGCCCAAGAGACCCAGTACTTC.

This clonotype occurred a few times. The V gene is TRBV6-5, the J gene TRBJ2-7; TRBD1 matches 7 bases. The ends lost 2 bases at V and 3 bases at J; junction bases unmatched: 10. Germline V lookup: CDR1 MNHEY, CDR2 SVGAGI. The CDR3 contains 16 residues. The CDR3 reads CASSYGLTGVGYEQYF. The CDR3 DNA is TGTGCCAGCAGTTACGGCTTAACAGGGGTAGGCTACGAGCAGTACTTC.

J is TRBJ1-1 and V is TRBV5-1; D perhaps matches TRBD1 (5 bases). The germline V gene encodes CDR1 SGHRS and CDR2 YFSETQ. Trimming stripped 4 bases from V and 3 bases from J, with 13 bases between. The CDR3 has 14 amino acids. The CDR3 DNA is TGCGCCAGCAGCGTCGGGACCTGGGACACTGAAGCTTTCTTT. As protein: CASSVGTWDTEAFF.

The chain is built from TRBV13 and TRBJ2-3, with D perhaps matching TRBD2 (6 bases). The germline V and J ends were trimmed by 6 bases and 1 base, with 14 bases remaining between them. The CDR3 runs 15 residues. Germline V CDR1 and CDR2: PRHDT, FYEKMQ (reference sequence). The CDR3, as DNA: TGTGCCAGCAGGTCGGAAGGGGAGGGCACAGATACGCAGTATTTT. Amino acids: CASRSEGEGTDTQYF.

The J gene is TRBJ2-3, the V gene TRBV12-3 or TRBV12-4; D tentatively reads TRBD1 or TRBD2 (5 bases each). Trimming removed 5 bases at V and 2 bases at J, with 14 bases between. This CDR3 contains 15 residues. The CDR3 DNA is TGTGCCAGCAGTCAATTAGGGGACGCCACAGATACGCAGTATTTT. Amino acids: CASSQLGDATDTQYF.

Only a few counts were recorded for this clonotype. This sequence joins TRBV30 and TRBJ1-1; D remains ambiguous. Germline CDR1 reads GTSNPN; CDR2 reads SVGIG (reference sequence). With 5 bases removed from V and 0 bases from J, the gap between germline ends came to 7 bases. CDR3 length: 12 residues. In DNA form, the CDR3 reads TGTGCCTGGGGACGGCTGAACACTGAAGCTTTCTTT. This gives the protein CAWGRLNTEAFF.

The sample holds a few counts of this clonotype. The chain couples TRBV27 to TRBJ2-3, with 12 bases fitting TRBD2. Germline-derived CDR1 and CDR2 are MNHEY and SMNVEV (reference sequence). The CDR3 runs 16 residues. After removal of 5 bases from V and 5 bases from J, the junction contained 8 bases not matched to a gene. The CDR3 here is CASSTGLAGLLDTQYF. In DNA form, the CDR3 reads TGTGCCAGCAGTACCGGACTAGCGGGGCTATTAGATACGCAGTATTTT.

There are a few counts of this clonotype. The chain links TRBV29-1 to TRBJ2-1, with D perhaps assigned TRBD1 or TRBD2 (6 bases each). Germline lookup yields CDR1 SQVTM and CDR2 ANQGSEA. CDR3 length: 14 residues. With 6 bases removed from V and 3 bases from J, the gap between germline ends came to 15 bases. CDR3 region: CSVLTRGGYNEQFF. CDR3 DNA: TGCAGCGTCCTTACCAGGGGAGGCTACAATGAGCAGTTCTTC.

A few counts support this clonotype. The genes are TRBV12-3 or TRBV12-4 and TRBJ1-1; D is unresolved. The CDR3 runs 14 residues. Trimming pared 5 bases from V and 0 bases from J, leaving 10 bases between. In DNA, the CDR3 is TGTGCCAGCAGTACGGTCTCATTGAACACTGAAGCTTTCTTT. Translation: CASSTVSLNTEAFF.

For this clonotype: At one boundary the junction diverges from the germline segment, which might be a read error. The chain is built from TRBV15 and TRBJ2-1; D is unresolved. Germline V gene lookup returns CDR1 LNHNV and CDR2 YYDKDF (reference sequence). The CDR3 loop spans 12 amino acids. The CDR3 nucleotides are TGTGCCACCAGCAGACGCTACAAAGAGCAGTTCTTC. This codes for CATSRRYKEQFF.

Many counts were recorded for this clonotype. The rearrangement links TRBV29-1 to TRBJ2-1; possible D gene TRBD2, 6 bases. The CDR3 length is 13 residues. Per germline, CDR1 SQVTM and CDR2 ANQGSEA. Trimming shortened V by 4 bases and J by 2 bases, and 9 bases separated the two germline ends. The CDR3 nucleotides are TGCAGCGTTGCCGGCGGGGCCTACAATGAGCAGTTCTTC. Encoded protein: CSVAGGAYNEQFF.